This TCR beta chain was identified in a study of CD8 T cells in ankylosing spondylitis. Turning to this clonotype: Antigen: not known.

TCRdb used MiXCR to reprocess the 5' RACE reads, holding one entry per CDR3 protein. The table lists 200,000 to 250,000 distinct CDR3 sequences, approximately 11% of them singletons. Study-wide findings and caveats: With a CD8+ phenotype, disease-linked clones were relatively rare in peripheral blood. What seemed typical of ankylosing spondylitis blood was a TCR beta motif built from several highly homologous variants. Before this, some motif variants had been reported in reactive arthritis synovial fluid and blood. The study looked at matched synovial fluid samples from ankylosing spondylitis patients. Disease-linked clones were reported to be significantly enriched there.

Trimming took 3 bases from V and 6 from J, leaving 12 bases between them. CDR3 length equals 14 residues. Germline CDR1 and CDR2: LNHNV and YYDKDF (reference sequence). The TCR comes from a male donor with ankylosing spondylitis or in good health (not recorded which). The source material was blood, either unsorted or a sorted T cell fraction (not recorded which). The V and J genes are TRBV15 and TRBJ2-1; tentatively, D is TRBD1 (6 bases). The CDR3 here is CATSSGQNLNEQFF. The CDR3 DNA sequence: TGTGCCACCAGCAGTGGACAGAACCTCAATGAGCAGTTCTTC.